The entry below describes one T cell receptor (beta chain). A read error may produce the germline difference seen at one junction end. This sample was taken from a study of control samples from healthy donors and cancer patients. Germline V gives CDR1 SSHAT, CDR2 FNYEAQ (reference sequence). CDR3 length equals 15 residues. The data were produced by immunoSEQ multiplex PCR, yet TCRdb's version contains in-frame clones alone and is incomplete. The sample has over 100,000 clones; 75% to 95% are singletons. The specimen was blood. J is TRBJ2-3 and V is TRBV7-7, with D perhaps TRBD2 (5 bases). This sequence was found in a human donor in good health. The donor label of this sample is uncertain. CDR3 loop: CASSLVLGGTDTQYF. CDR3 coding DNA: TGTGCTAGCAGCTTAGTACTCGGGGGCACAGATACGCAGTATTTT.